Below, 17 T cell receptor beta chains from the same sample are listed, as sequenced in a study of CD8 T cell repertoires and HIV-1 epitope variants. TCRdb keeps only in-frame clones here, not all; method: immunoSEQ multiplex PCR. The repertoire has a few thousand clones, approximately 60% of them found once; the top ten carry nearly 45%. What these receptors recognize is not known. The sequencing sample was made of cultured CD8+ T cells derived from PBMCs. The receptors here all came from a male donor with HIV.

J is TRBJ1-2 and V is TRBV28; D ambiguous. The CDR3 length is 12 residues. Per germline, CDR1 MDHEN and CDR2 SYDVKM. Trimming left V 6 bases short and J 4 bases short, with 9 bases between. The CDR3: CASRWAFYGYTF. The CDR3 DNA reads TGTGCCAGCAGGTGGGCATTCTATGGCTACACCTTC.

This chain links TRBV9 with TRBJ2-2; 8 nucleotides align to TRBD1. V lost 4 bases and J lost 4; bases outside the gene matches: 6. The CDR3 contains 15 residues. The germline CDR1 and CDR2 sequences are SGDLS and YYNGEE. CDR3 in DNA: TGTGCCAGCAGCCCGACGCAGGGGGCCACCGGGGAGCTGTTTTTT. Residues: CASSPTQGATGELFF.

This clone was counted once. The chain joins TRBV20-1 to TRBJ1-2, with D hard to call. Trimming took 3 bases from V and 7 from J, leaving 9 bases between them. Germline values: CDR1 DFQATT, CDR2 SNEGSKA (reference sequence). This CDR3 is built from 11 residues. CDR3 bases: TGCAGTGCTAGTCAGATGAGTGGCTACACCTTC. Its translation is CSASQMSGYTF.

The V and J genes are TRBV19 and TRBJ2-7; no clear D gene. Germline V gene sequence: CDR1 LNHDA, CDR2 SQIVND (reference sequence). The ends were cut back, 4 bases at V and 0 bases at J, with 1 base in the middle. CDR3 length: 11 amino acids. The CDR3: CASSNSYEQYF. CDR3 bases: TGTGCCAGTAGTAACTCCTACGAGCAGTACTTC.

The CDR3 sequence: CATQSGNSYEQYF. In DNA form, the CDR3 reads TGTGCCACCCAAAGCGGAAACTCCTACGAGCAGTACTTC. This chain connects TRBV19 to TRBJ2-7; a weak D match, TRBD2 (5 bases). Germline CDR1 reads LNHDA; CDR2 reads SQIVND (reference sequence). V lost 10 bases, J lost 0 bases, and 13 bases lay in between. This CDR3 comprises 13 residues.

V usage is TRBV4-3 and J usage is TRBJ1-6, with D unclear. The CDR3 length is 15 residues. Germline values: CDR1 LGHNA, CDR2 YSLEER. The V and J ends lost 2 bases and 7 bases respectively, with 12 bases between them. CDR3 nucleotide sequence: TGCGCCAGCAGCCAATTCCCTTCGGAAAATTCACCCCTCCACTTT. It yields the protein CASSQFPSENSPLHF.

The count of this clone is one. The chain has TRBV25-1 and TRBJ2-1; 10 positions match TRBD2. CDR3 length equals 14 residues. Germline CDR1 and CDR2: MGHDK and SYGVNS. J was trimmed by 6 bases and V by 5 bases; bases with no gene match: 4. The CDR3 spells CASSQLAGSNEQFF. The DNA of the CDR3 is TGTGCCAGCAGTCAACTAGCGGGATCCAATGAGCAGTTCTTC.

The genes are TRBV28 and TRBJ1-5; D possibly corresponds to TRBD1 (6 bases). CDR1 MDHEN and CDR2 SYDVKM come from the germline V gene. With 4 bases removed from V and 0 bases from J, the gap between germline ends came to 16 bases. CDR3 length: 17 residues. CDR3 amino acids: CASSSPLGQTSNQPQHF. The CDR3 DNA is TGTGCCAGCAGTTCGCCCCTCGGACAGACTAGCAATCAGCCCCAGCATTTT. Combining the CDR3 with reference TRBV28 and TRBJ1-5 gives the whole variable domain DVKVTQSSRYLVKRTGEKVFLECVQDMDHENMFWYRQDPGLGLRLIYFSYDVKMKEKGDIPEGYSVSREKKERFSLILESASTNQTSMYLCASSSPLGQTSNQPQHFGDGTRLSIL.

This chain links TRBV4-1 with TRBJ2-3, with D unclear. From germline, CDR1 is MGHRA and CDR2 YSYEKL. The CDR3 has 15 amino acids. The ends were cut back, 0 bases at V and 0 bases at J, with 7 bases in the middle. The DNA for the CDR3 is TGCGCCAGCAGCCAAGAAAGTCGGAGCACAGATACGCAGTATTTT. Residues: CASSQESRSTDTQYF.

The chain combines TRBV11-2 with TRBJ2-7, with D tentatively TRBD1 or TRBD2 (5 bases each). The CDR3 extends over 13 amino acids. Trimming cost V 1 base and J 1 base, with 5 bases left between them. Germline values: CDR1 SGHAT, CDR2 FQNNGV. The CDR3 here is CASSLGGSYEQYF. CDR3 nucleotides: TGTGCCAGCAGCTTAGGGGGGTCCTACGAGCAGTACTTC.

The chain uses TRBV7-8 and TRBJ2-1, with D tentatively TRBD2 (6 bases). The V gene lost 5 bases and the J gene lost 2 bases, with 16 bases spanning the gap. This CDR3 contains 16 residues. The germline CDR1 and CDR2 sequences are SGHVS and FQNEAQ. CDR3 sequence reads: CASSPHAGSTYNEQFF. The CDR3, as DNA: TGTGCCAGCAGCCCCCATGCGGGATCCACCTACAATGAGCAGTTCTTC.

The V and J genes are TRBV7-6 and TRBJ2-7; D not resolved. The CDR3 consists of 15 residues. Per the germline V gene, CDR1 is SGHVS and CDR2 is FNYEAQ. The V gene lost 1 base and the J gene lost 3 bases, with 13 bases spanning the gap. CDR3 residues: CASSLEADSYYEQYF. DNA for the CDR3: TGTGCCAGCAGCTTAGAGGCAGACTCCTACTACGAGCAGTACTTC.

The chain employs TRBV15 and TRBJ2-7, with 7 bases identical to TRBD2. Germline CDR1 LNHNV, CDR2 YYDKDF (reference sequence). With 0 bases clipped from V and 7 bases from J, the junction kept 6 bases outside the gene matches. CDR3 length: 14 amino acids. The CDR3 loop is CATSRDGGVAEQYF. The CDR3, as DNA: TGTGCCACCAGCAGAGATGGGGGGGTAGCGGAGCAGTACTTC. Full variable domain (outside the CDR3, taken from reference TRBV15 and TRBJ2-7): DAMVIQNPRYQVTQFGKPVTLSCSQTLNHNVMYWYQQKSSQAPKLLFHYYDKDFNNEADTPDNFQSRRPNTSFCFLDIRSPGLGDTAMYLCATSRDGGVAEQYFGPGTRLTVT.

The sample holds a few counts of this clone. The chain couples TRBV7-6 to TRBJ2-2, with D unclear. The V and J ends lost 4 bases and 6 bases respectively, with 15 bases between them. Germline V gene data show CDR1 as SGHVS and CDR2 as FNYEAQ. There are 15 residues in the CDR3. The CDR3 DNA follows: TGTGCCAGCAGCTCCCTTGCTAGTCAATCCGGGGAGCTGTTTTTT. Its translation is CASSSLASQSGELFF.

This chain links TRBV6-5 with TRBJ1-2, with TRBD1 identical over 8 bases. This CDR3 has 14 amino acids. Per germline, CDR1 MNHEY and CDR2 SVGAGI. V lost 0 bases to trimming and J lost 4 bases; unmatched junction nucleotides: 1. The CDR3 sequence: CASSYSDRGYGYTF. For the CDR3, the DNA is TGTGCCAGCAGTTACTCTGACAGGGGCTATGGCTACACCTTC.

This clone was recorded once. This chain links TRBV6-1 with TRBJ1-5; 8 nucleotides agree with TRBD1. The CDR3 is made up of 15 amino acids. J was trimmed by 7 bases and V by 2 bases; bases with no gene match: 7. Germline V gene data show CDR1 as MNHNS and CDR2 as SASEGT. The CDR3 here is CASSERGTGDQPQHF. The CDR3 DNA reads TGTGCCAGCAGTGAAAGAGGGACAGGTGACCAGCCCCAGCATTTT.

This clone was detected only a few times. The V call is TRBV6-5, the J call TRBJ1-6, with TRBD1 as a possible D gene (6 bases). The CDR3 consists of 14 residues. Germline V CDR1 and CDR2: MNHEY, SVGAGI. V was trimmed by 5 bases and J by 7 bases, leaving 12 bases between them. The CDR3 bases are TGTGCCAGCAGTCCCAGGGGCACGAATTCACCCCTCCACTTT. Its translation: CASSPRGTNSPLHF.